This T cell receptor (beta chain) was captured by sequencing in a study of T cell responses to AZD1222 COVID-19 vaccine. V gave up 11 bases and J gave up 2 bases, with 15 bases separating them. The CDR3 has 14 residues. Germline V gene sequence: CDR1 SNHLY, CDR2 FYNNEI. Findings of the study overall: Researchers report vaccine-associated CD4 TCRs spanning spike, with dominance at 160-218 and 743-854. Nearly half of spike-specific TCRs reportedly target variant regions that are unmutated in the B.1.351 and B.1.1.7 variants.

Method: immunoSEQ multiplex PCR; TCRdb's copy keeps in-frame clones and lacks some. This table has about 110,000 clones, approximately 84% appearing once. This clone was detected only once. Its antigen is not known. Sample: peripheral blood, taken on day 0 of AZD1222 vaccination. This sequence originates from an adult in good health. V usage is TRBV2 and J usage is TRBJ2-2, with TRBD2 as a possible D gene (6 bases). CDR3 residues: CAQGRGSNTGELFF. The CDR3 coding sequence is TGTGCCCAAGGGCGGGGTTCAAACACCGGGGAGCTGTTTTTT.